This entry concerns a single T cell receptor (beta chain). These data belong to a study of cytomegalovirus exposure and HLA in healthy donors. Primers: 60 Vbeta forward and 13 Jbeta reverse. Generated by immunoSEQ multiplex PCR, the TCRdb table keeps only in-frame clones and is missing some. The sample's table shows more than 50,000 clones. This receptor was obtained from a man in his fifties in good health and CMV-seropositive. What was sequenced was PBMCs.

The chain's CDR3 is CASQLSGGGNNEQFF. DNA for the CDR3: TGTGCCAGCCAACTCAGCGGGGGGGGAAACAATGAGCAGTTCTTC. The rearrangement uses TRBV2 and TRBJ2-1, with TRBD2 matching over 10 bases. Trimming at V came to 8 bases and at J to 5 bases, leaving 9 bases not matched to a gene. CDR1 and CDR2 (germline): SNHLY, FYNNEI. The CDR3 sequence is 15 residues long.